A single sample is the source of the 27 T cell receptor beta chains below, sequenced in a study of somatic mutations in cytotoxic T cells in rheumatoid arthritis. Using immunoSEQ multiplex PCR, the repertoire was profiled, and TCRdb retains in-frame clones only, with some absent. The top ten clones hold 15% to 20% of a sample with about 20,000 clones, 86% of them seen once. The sample taken for sequencing was CD8+ T cells sorted from blood. The receptor set was obtained from a woman aged 50 to 65 in good health.

The rearrangement joins TRBV7-9 to TRBJ1-5, with unresolved D. V was clipped by 7 bases and J by 3 bases, with 7 bases between them. The germline V gene has CDR1 SEHNR and CDR2 FQNEAQ (reference sequence). This CDR3 comprises 12 residues. The CDR3 nucleotides are TGTGCCAGCACGGTCCTCAATCAGCCCCAGCATTTT. Translating gives CASTVLNQPQHF.

CDR3 loop: CAISLISESSYNEQFF. CDR3 nucleotide sequence: TGTGCCATCAGCCTAATTAGCGAGAGCTCCTACAATGAGCAGTTCTTC. This rearrangement joins TRBV10-3 to TRBJ2-1; D might be TRBD2 (5 bases). V lost 6 bases and J 0 bases, leaving 15 bases between the germline ends. Germline loops: CDR1 ENHRY, CDR2 SYGVKD. CDR3 length equals 16 residues.

The genes are TRBV19 and TRBJ1-1, with 9 bases lining up with TRBD1. Germline V gives CDR1 LNHDA, CDR2 SQIVND (reference sequence). V was pared by 9 bases and J by 3 bases, with 20 bases of the junction left unmatched. The CDR3 has 18 residues. CDR3 in DNA: TGTGCCAGCCGTCTAGAGGGGACAGGGAGGACGGCGGACACTGAAGCTTTCTTT. Translated, it gives CASRLEGTGRTADTEAFF.

The rearrangement uses TRBV4-1 and TRBJ1-2; 7 nucleotides agree with TRBD1. Unmatched junction bases numbered 3, after V lost 4 bases and J lost 4 bases. The CDR3 spans 13 residues. Per germline, CDR1 MGHRA and CDR2 YSYEKL. As DNA, the CDR3 is TGCGCCAGCAGCCGACAGGGAGGCTATGGCTACACCTTC. This sequence encodes CASSRQGGYGYTF.

A single count supports this clone. This sequence joins TRBV12-5 and TRBJ2-1, with D perhaps TRBD1 or TRBD2 (6 bases each). Germline CDR1 LGHNT, CDR2 FRNRAP. The V and J ends lost 6 bases and 9 bases respectively, with 18 bases between them. The CDR3 totals 14 residues. The CDR3 sequence is CASGPTGGWGEQFF. CDR3 nucleotide sequence: TGTGCTAGTGGACCTACCGGGGGCTGGGGTGAGCAGTTCTTC.

This chain links TRBV29-1 with TRBJ2-5; D is undetermined. The J call may be wrong; the DNA end is better matched by TRBJ2-7. CDR1 is SQVTM, CDR2 ANQGSEA, per germline. This CDR3 region has 15 residues. The CDR3 loop reads CSVEVADTSSYEQYF. The CDR3 region has the DNA TGCAGCGTTGAAGTGGCAGACACCAGCTCCTACGAGCAGTACTTC.

CDR3 loop: CASTSTQGANTGELFF. DNA of the CDR3: TGTGCCAGCACCTCGACCCAGGGCGCGAACACCGGGGAGCTGTTTTTT. The rearrangement uses TRBV27 and TRBJ2-2; possibly TRBD1 for D (5 bases). Germline V lookup: CDR1 MNHEY, CDR2 SMNVEV (reference sequence). The CDR3 runs 16 residues. V was cut by 7 bases and J by 0 bases, with 15 bases left in between.

The chain has TRBV12-1 and TRBJ2-2. TRBV12-1 is classified as a pseudogene. This CDR3 has 15 amino acids. CDR3 amino acids: CASSFAGANTGELFF. The CDR3 nucleotides are TGTGCCAGCAGCTTTGCGGGGGCGAACACCGGGGAGCTGTTTTTT.

The chain joins TRBV2 to TRBJ2-2, with a tentative D call TRBD2 (7 bases). The CDR3 is 16 residues long. Germline loops: CDR1 SNHLY, CDR2 FYNNEI. V was shortened by 0 bases and J by 5 bases, with 13 bases between the two germline ends. The CDR3 sequence is CASSEAGGGDTGELFF. In nucleotides, the CDR3 is TGTGCCAGCAGTGAAGCTGGAGGGGGGGATACCGGGGAGCTGTTTTTT.

The rearrangement joins TRBV10-2 to TRBJ1-1; no reliable D call. This CDR3 is built from 15 residues. Per germline, CDR1 WSHSY and CDR2 SAAADI. Trimming cost V 2 bases and J 0 bases, with 10 bases left between them. The CDR3 protein is CASSESGRLNTEAFF. The CDR3 nucleotides read TGCGCCAGCAGTGAGAGTGGCAGGTTGAACACTGAAGCTTTCTTT.

The chain employs TRBV10-2 and TRBJ1-4; 7 bases fit TRBD1. The CDR3 runs to 14 residues. V shed 0 bases, J shed 12 bases, and the junction held 7 bases outside the gene matches. Germline V gene sequence: CDR1 WSHSY, CDR2 SAAADI. This chain's CDR3 is CASSESRGRHELFF. In DNA form, the CDR3 reads TGCGCCAGCAGTGAGTCGAGGGGGCGGCATGAACTGTTTTTT.

The table lists this clone with a few counts. The chain uses TRBV2 and TRBJ2-7; 12 bases agree with TRBD2. CDR1 is SNHLY and CDR2 is FYNNEI in the germline V gene. The junction had 0 bases not matched to a gene; V was cut back by 2 bases and J by 4 bases. The CDR3 extends over 14 amino acids. CDR3 protein: CASSELAGGYEQYF. CDR3 nucleotide sequence: TGTGCCAGCAGTGAACTAGCGGGGGGGTACGAGCAGTACTTC.

This rearrangement joins TRBV28 to TRBJ1-4, with D uncertain. CDR1 MDHEN and CDR2 SYDVKM come from the germline V gene. This CDR3 has 16 residues. The V and J ends lost 0 bases and 1 base respectively, with 9 bases between them. CDR3 loop: CASSLWLTQTNEKLFF. CDR3 in DNA: TGTGCCAGCAGTTTATGGTTGACCCAAACTAATGAAAAACTGTTTTTT.

V and J are TRBV13 and TRBJ1-2; D unclear. The CDR3 totals 14 residues. Trimming took off 2 bases at V and 4 bases at J, with 11 bases between the two ends. Germline V lookup: CDR1 PRHDT, CDR2 FYEKMQ (reference sequence). CDR3 nucleotide sequence: TGTGCCAGCAGCTTATTAGTGGCGGCCTATGGCTACACCTTC. As protein: CASSLLVAAYGYTF.

Comment on this clone: Within the sample, other DNA sequences also encode this same CDR3. CDR3 sequence reads: CASSWGQNTGELFF. The CDR3 nucleotides read TGTGCCAGCAGTTGGGGACAAAACACCGGGGAGCTGTTTTTT. The J gene is TRBJ2-2, the V gene TRBV6-5; D possibly corresponds to TRBD1 (6 bases). This CDR3 has 14 residues. CDR1 is MNHEY, CDR2 SVGAGI, per germline. V lost 4 bases and J 2 bases, leaving 8 bases between the germline ends.

The chain combines TRBV27 with TRBJ2-7, with D tentatively TRBD1 (5 bases). The germline V and J ends were trimmed by 3 bases and 6 bases, with 15 bases remaining between them. Germline V gives CDR1 MNHEY, CDR2 SMNVEV (reference sequence). The CDR3 contains 14 residues. The CDR3 region is CASSFSGATGEQYF. Written as DNA, the CDR3 is TGTGCCAGCAGTTTCAGTGGGGCGACGGGCGAGCAGTACTTC.

The chain uses TRBV6-6 and TRBJ1-5, with D uncertain. The CDR3 is made up of 11 amino acids. V was trimmed by 6 bases and J by 9 bases, leaving 9 bases between them. In germline, CDR1 is MNHNY, CDR2 SVGAGI (reference sequence). CDR3 in amino acids: CASRTSWPQHF. CDR3 coding DNA: TGTGCCAGCAGAACATCTTGGCCCCAGCATTTT.

The V call is TRBV4-1, the J call TRBJ1-2; TRBD1 matches at 7 bases. The ends lost 4 bases at V and 2 bases at J; junction bases unmatched: 1. Germline CDR1 and CDR2: MGHRA and YSYEKL. This CDR3 has 13 amino acids. CDR3 protein: CASSPQGNYGYTF. The CDR3, as DNA: TGCGCCAGCAGCCCACAGGGGAACTATGGCTACACCTTC.

V gene TRBV9 combines with J gene TRBJ1-6; D gene ambiguous. The CDR3 spans 16 residues. V lost 0 bases and J 2 bases, leaving 9 bases between the germline ends. Germline loops: CDR1 SGDLS, CDR2 YYNGEE. The CDR3 protein is CASSVERVPYNSPLHF. The CDR3 DNA reads TGTGCCAGCAGCGTAGAGAGAGTCCCCTATAATTCACCCCTCCACTTT.

This chain links TRBV7-2 with TRBJ1-4; 8 bases map to TRBD1. The CDR3 is made up of 14 amino acids. CDR1 and CDR2 (germline): SGHTA, FQGNSA. V shed 5 bases and J 8 bases; nucleotides not matched to a gene: 7. CDR3 protein: CASSPDRGGEKLFF. The CDR3 bases are TGTGCCAGCAGCCCCGACAGGGGCGGAGAAAAACTGTTTTTT. Supplemented by reference TRBV7-2 and TRBJ1-4, the full variable domain reads GAGVSQSPSNKVTEKGKDVELRCDPISGHTALYWYRQSLGQGLEFLIYFQGNSAPDKSGLPSDRFSAERTGGSVSTLTIQRTQQEDSAVYLCASSPDRGGEKLFFGSGTQLSVL.

The gene calls are TRBV6-5 and TRBJ1-2; no definite D call. Germline-derived CDR1 and CDR2 are MNHEY and SVGAGI. CDR3 length equals 13 residues. V was clipped by 3 bases and J by 4 bases, with 9 bases between them. The chain's CDR3 is CASSYRGIYGYTF. CDR3 coding DNA: TGTGCCAGCAGTTATCGGGGAATCTATGGCTACACCTTC.

The chain links TRBV19 to TRBJ1-1, with D unclear. Germline values: CDR1 LNHDA, CDR2 SQIVND (reference sequence). This CDR3 is built from 11 residues. V was shortened by 5 bases and J by 7 bases, with 8 bases between the two germline ends. The CDR3 here is CASSSGVEAFF. The DNA of the CDR3 is TGTGCCAGTAGTTCTGGGGTTGAAGCTTTCTTT.

The chain links TRBV25-1 to TRBJ1-1; D unresolved. CDR3 length: 13 amino acids. Germline V CDR1 and CDR2: MGHDK, SYGVNS. V shed 0 bases and J shed 2 bases, with 4 bases lying between them. The CDR3 coding sequence is TGTGCCAGCAGTGAATATGGTAACACTGAAGCTTTCTTT. This sequence encodes CASSEYGNTEAFF.

The CDR3 reads CASSPWAGSNEKLFF. The CDR3 region has the DNA TGCGCCAGCAGCCCGTGGGCAGGCTCAAATGAAAAACTGTTTTTT. The chain has TRBV5-1 and TRBJ1-4; no clear D. Germline CDR1 reads SGHRS; CDR2 reads YFSETQ. This CDR3 has 15 residues. Trimming shortened V by 4 bases and J by 5 bases, and 15 bases separated the two germline ends. The full variable domain, its missing parts supplied by reference TRBV5-1 and TRBJ1-4, is KAGVTQTPRYLIKTRGQQVTLSCSPISGHRSVSWYQQTPGQGLQFLFEYFSETQRNKGNFPGRFSGRQFSNSRSEMNVSTLELGDSALYLCASSPWAGSNEKLFFGSGTQLSVL.

This chain joins TRBV28 and TRBJ2-1; D call uncertain. CDR3 size: 14 residues. The germline CDR1 and CDR2 sequences are MDHEN and SYDVKM. V lost 1 base, J lost 6 bases, and 10 bases lay in between. The CDR3 sequence is CASSLLRGSNEQFF. In nucleotides, the CDR3 is TGTGCCAGCAGTTTATTGCGAGGCAGCAATGAGCAGTTCTTC.

V is TRBV7-8 and J is TRBJ2-1; 7 nucleotides align to TRBD1. Germline trimming cut 0 bases from V and 3 bases from J; bases unmatched to any gene: 5. The CDR3 consists of 16 residues. Looked up from germline, CDR1 is SGHVS and CDR2 is FQNEAQ. The CDR3 spells CASSLAVGGFYNEQFF. The DNA for the CDR3 is TGTGCCAGCAGCTTAGCCGTAGGGGGCTTCTACAATGAGCAGTTCTTC.

The J gene is TRBJ1-1, the V gene TRBV6-5; 9 nucleotides line up with TRBD1. J was trimmed by 4 bases and V by 0 bases; bases with no gene match: 6. The germline gives CDR1 MNHEY, CDR2 SVGAGI. The CDR3 is made up of 16 amino acids. This CDR3 is CASSYSRTGEATEAFF. The CDR3, as DNA: TGTGCCAGCAGTTACTCCAGGACAGGGGAGGCCACTGAAGCTTTCTTT.